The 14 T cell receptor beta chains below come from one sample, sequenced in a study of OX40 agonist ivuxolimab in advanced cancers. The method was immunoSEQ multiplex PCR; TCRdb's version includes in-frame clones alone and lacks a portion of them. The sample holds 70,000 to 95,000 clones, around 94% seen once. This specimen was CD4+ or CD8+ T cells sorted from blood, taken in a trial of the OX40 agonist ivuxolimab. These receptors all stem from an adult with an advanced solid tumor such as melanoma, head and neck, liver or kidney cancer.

The CDR3 spells CASSSNPGADTQYF. The CDR3 bases are TGTGCCAGCAGCTCCAACCCAGGGGCAGATACGCAGTATTTT. The chain is built from TRBV7-6 and TRBJ2-3; TRBD1 is a possible D gene (6 bases). Between the trimmed V and J ends, which lost 4 bases and 4 bases, there was a span of 12 bases. The germline V gene encodes CDR1 SGHVS and CDR2 FNYEAQ. The CDR3 is made up of 14 amino acids. Combining the CDR3 with reference TRBV7-6 and TRBJ2-3 gives the whole variable domain GAGVSQSPRYKVTKRGQDVALRCDPISGHVSLYWYRQALGQGPEFLTYFNYEAQQDKSGLPNDRFSAERPEGSISTLTIQRTEQRDSAMYRCASSSNPGADTQYFGPGTRLTVL.

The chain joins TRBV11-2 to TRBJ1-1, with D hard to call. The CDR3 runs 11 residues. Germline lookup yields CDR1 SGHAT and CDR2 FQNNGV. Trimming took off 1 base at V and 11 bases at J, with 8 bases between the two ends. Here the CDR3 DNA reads TGTGCCAGCAGCTTAGTTCGGCAGGCTTTCTTT. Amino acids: CASSLVRQAFF. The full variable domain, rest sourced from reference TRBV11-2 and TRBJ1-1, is EAGVAQSPRYKIIEKRQSVAFWCNPISGHATLYWYQQILGQGPKLLIQFQNNGVVDDSQLPKDRFSAERLKGVDSTLKIQPAKLEDSAVYLCASSLVRQAFFGQGTRLTVV.

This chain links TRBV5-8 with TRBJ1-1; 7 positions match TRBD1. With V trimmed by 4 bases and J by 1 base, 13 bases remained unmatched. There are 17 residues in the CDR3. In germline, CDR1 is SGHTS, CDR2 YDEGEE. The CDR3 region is CASSVRDRLRGNTEAFF. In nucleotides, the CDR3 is TGTGCCAGCAGCGTGAGGGACAGATTGAGGGGGAACACTGAAGCTTTCTTT.

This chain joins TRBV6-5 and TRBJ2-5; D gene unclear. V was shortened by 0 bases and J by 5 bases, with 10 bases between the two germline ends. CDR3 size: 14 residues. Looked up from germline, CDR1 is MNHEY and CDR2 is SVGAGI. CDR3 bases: TGTGCCAGCAGTTACTCGAGCGAAACCGAGACCCAGTACTTC. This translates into CASSYSSETETQYF.

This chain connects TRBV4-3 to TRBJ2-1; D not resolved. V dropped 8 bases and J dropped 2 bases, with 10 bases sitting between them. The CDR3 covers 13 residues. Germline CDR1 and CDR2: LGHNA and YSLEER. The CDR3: CASAAYPYNEQFF. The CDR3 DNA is TGCGCCAGCGCGGCATACCCCTACAATGAGCAGTTCTTC.

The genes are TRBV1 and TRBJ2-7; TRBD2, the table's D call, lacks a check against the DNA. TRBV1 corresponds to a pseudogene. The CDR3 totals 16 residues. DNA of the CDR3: TGCACCAGCAGCGACCGACTAGGAAAGCCGCCTCGCGAGCAGTACTTC. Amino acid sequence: CTSSDRLGKPPREQYF.

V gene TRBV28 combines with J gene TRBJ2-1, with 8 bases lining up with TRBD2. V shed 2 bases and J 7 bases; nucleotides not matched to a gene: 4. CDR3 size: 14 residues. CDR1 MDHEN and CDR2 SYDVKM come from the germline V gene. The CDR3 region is CASSLQRESNEQFF. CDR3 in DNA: TGTGCCAGCAGTTTACAGCGGGAGTCGAATGAGCAGTTCTTC.

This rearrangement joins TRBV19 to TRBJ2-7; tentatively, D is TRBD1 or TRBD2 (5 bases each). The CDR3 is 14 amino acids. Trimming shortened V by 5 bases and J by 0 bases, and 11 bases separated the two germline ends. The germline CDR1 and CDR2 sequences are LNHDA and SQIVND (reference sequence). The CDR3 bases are TGTGCCAGTAGTTACGGTGGGGGCTCCTACGAGCAGTACTTC. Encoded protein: CASSYGGGSYEQYF.

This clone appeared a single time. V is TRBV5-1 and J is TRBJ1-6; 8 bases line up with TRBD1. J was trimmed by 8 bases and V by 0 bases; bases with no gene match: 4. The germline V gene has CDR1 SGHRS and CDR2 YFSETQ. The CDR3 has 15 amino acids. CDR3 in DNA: TGCGCCAGCAGCTTGGAAGGGACAGGTTATTCACCCCTCCACTTT. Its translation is CASSLEGTGYSPLHF.

This chain's CDR3 is CASSQGVIAYEQYF. The CDR3, as DNA: TGCGCCAGCAGCCAAGGGGTCATCGCCTACGAGCAGTACTTC. The chain joins TRBV4-1 to TRBJ2-7; D uncertain. CDR1 is MGHRA and CDR2 is YSYEKL in the germline V gene. The CDR3 loop spans 14 amino acids. The V and J ends lost 1 base and 2 bases respectively, with 9 bases between them.

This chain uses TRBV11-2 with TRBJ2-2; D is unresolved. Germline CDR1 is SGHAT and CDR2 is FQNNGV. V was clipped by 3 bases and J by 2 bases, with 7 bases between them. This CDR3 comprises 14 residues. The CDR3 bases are TGTGCCAGCAGCTTCGTATCTAACACCGGGGAGCTGTTTTTT. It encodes CASSFVSNTGELFF.

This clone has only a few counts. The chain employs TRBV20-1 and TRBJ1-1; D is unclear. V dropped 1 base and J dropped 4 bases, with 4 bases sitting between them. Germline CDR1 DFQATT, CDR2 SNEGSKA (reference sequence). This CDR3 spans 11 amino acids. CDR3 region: CSARASTEAFF. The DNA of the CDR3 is TGCAGTGCTAGAGCTAGCACTGAAGCTTTCTTT.

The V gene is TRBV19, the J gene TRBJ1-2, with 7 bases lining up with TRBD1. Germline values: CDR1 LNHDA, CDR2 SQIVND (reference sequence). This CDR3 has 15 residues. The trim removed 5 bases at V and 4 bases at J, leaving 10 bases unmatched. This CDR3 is CASSPQTGSIYGYTF. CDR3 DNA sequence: TGTGCCAGTAGTCCTCAGACAGGGTCAATCTATGGCTACACCTTC. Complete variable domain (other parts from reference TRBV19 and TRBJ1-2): DGGITQSPKYLFRKEGQNVTLSCEQNLNHDAMYWYRQDPGQGLRLIYYSQIVNDFQKGDIAEGYSVSREKKESFPLTVTSAQKNPTAFYLCASSPQTGSIYGYTFGSGTRLTVV.

CDR3 nucleotides: TGCAGCGTTGAAAATGTGCGGCTCTATGGCTACACCTTC. Encoded protein: CSVENVRLYGYTF. The rearrangement links TRBV29-1 to TRBJ1-2, with unresolved D. V was clipped by 2 bases and J by 4 bases, with 11 bases between them. Germline V gene lookup returns CDR1 SQVTM and CDR2 ANQGSEA. This CDR3 has 13 amino acids.